This entry features one T cell receptor (beta chain) sequence. Antigen: not known. These data are taken from a study of OX40 agonist ivuxolimab in advanced cancers. The wider study: Dose-escalation patients suffered from hepatocellular carcinoma, melanoma, renal cell or head and neck cancer. Cohort: approximately 83% men, mean age around 55, aged about 23 to 80. Study observations and caveats: At 0.1 to 3.0 mg/kg, clonal expansion of CD4+ and CD8+ blood T cells had occurred by week 6.

Patients were excluded for autoimmune disease history or systemic immunosuppression. Clones were read by immunoSEQ multiplex PCR, and TCRdb kept only the in-frame ones, dropping some. The sample lists 71,000 or so clones; around 83% were seen once. V was pared by 0 bases and J by 10 bases, with 9 bases between. The CDR3 has 12 amino acids. CDR1 and CDR2 from the germline V gene are GTSNPN and SVGIG (reference sequence). The sequences come from CD4+ or CD8+ T cells sorted from blood, collected in a trial of the OX40 agonist ivuxolimab. The sequence was collected from an adult with an advanced solid tumor such as melanoma, head and neck, liver or kidney cancer. The V gene is TRBV30, the J gene TRBJ1-4, with D maybe TRBD1 (5 bases). The CDR3 region has the DNA TGTGCCTGGAGTGTACGGGGCTCAAAACTGTTTTTT. As protein: CAWSVRGSKLFF.